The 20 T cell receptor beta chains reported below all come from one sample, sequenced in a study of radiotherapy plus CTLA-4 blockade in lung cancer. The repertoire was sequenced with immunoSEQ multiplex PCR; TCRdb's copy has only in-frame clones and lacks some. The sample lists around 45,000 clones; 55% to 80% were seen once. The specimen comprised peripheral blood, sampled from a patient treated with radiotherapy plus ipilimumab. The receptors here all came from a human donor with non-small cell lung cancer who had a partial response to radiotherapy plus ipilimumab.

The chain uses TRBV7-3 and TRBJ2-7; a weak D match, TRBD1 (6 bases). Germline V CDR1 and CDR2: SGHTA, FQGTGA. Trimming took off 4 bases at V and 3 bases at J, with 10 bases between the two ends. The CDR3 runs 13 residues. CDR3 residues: CASSSSQGYEQYF. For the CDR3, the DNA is TGTGCCAGCAGCTCATCACAGGGCTACGAGCAGTACTTC.

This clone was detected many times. The CDR3, as DNA: TGTGCCAGCAATAGACAGGGGGGGTCCTATGGCTACACCTTC. It is translated as CASNRQGGSYGYTF. The chain is built from TRBV6-1 and TRBJ1-2; TRBD1 matches 9 bases. The V and J ends lost 7 bases and 4 bases, in that order; junction bases with no gene match: 7. Germline V gene lookup returns CDR1 MNHNS and CDR2 SASEGT. This CDR3 is 14 amino acids long.

The CDR3 loop is CASSRASGEDTQYF. The DNA for the CDR3 is TGTGCCAGCTCACGGGCTAGCGGCGAAGATACGCAGTATTTT. The V gene is TRBV18, the J gene TRBJ2-3, with 7 bases fitting TRBD2. The CDR3 has 14 amino acids. Losses at the gene ends were 4 bases for V and 5 bases for J; bases not matched to a gene: 6. Per germline, CDR1 KGHSH and CDR2 LQKENI.

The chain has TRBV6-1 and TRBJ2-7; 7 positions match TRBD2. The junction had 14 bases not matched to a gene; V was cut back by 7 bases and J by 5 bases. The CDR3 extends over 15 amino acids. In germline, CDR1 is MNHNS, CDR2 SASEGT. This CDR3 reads CASTPGGSGLDEQYF. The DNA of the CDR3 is TGTGCCAGCACCCCCGGAGGTAGCGGGTTAGACGAGCAGTACTTC.

The CDR3 loop is CASRSPGSVDIQYF. The CDR3 bases are TGTGCCAGCAGATCCCCCGGGTCCGTGGACATTCAGTACTTC. V is TRBV6-5 and J is TRBJ2-4; D uncertain. CDR1 MNHEY and CDR2 SVGAGI come from the germline V gene. Trimming took 6 bases from V and 8 from J, leaving 17 bases between them. The CDR3 is 14 amino acids.

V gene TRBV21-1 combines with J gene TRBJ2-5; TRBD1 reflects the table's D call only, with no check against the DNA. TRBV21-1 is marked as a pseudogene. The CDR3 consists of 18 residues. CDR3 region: CASSKGWSAWVTQETQYF. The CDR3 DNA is TGTGCCAGCAGCAAAGGATGGTCGGCATGGGTGACACAAGAGACCCAGTACTTC.

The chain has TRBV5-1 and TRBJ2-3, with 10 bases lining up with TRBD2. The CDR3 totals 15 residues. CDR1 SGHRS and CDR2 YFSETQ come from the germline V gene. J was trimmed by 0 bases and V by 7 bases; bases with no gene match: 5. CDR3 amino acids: CASERTSGSTDTQYF. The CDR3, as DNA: TGCGCCAGCGAAAGGACTAGCGGAAGCACAGATACGCAGTATTTT.

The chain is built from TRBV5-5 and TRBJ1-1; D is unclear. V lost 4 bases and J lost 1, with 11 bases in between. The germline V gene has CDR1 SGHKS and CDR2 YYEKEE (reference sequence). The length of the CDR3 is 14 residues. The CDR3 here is CASSPLIANTEAFF. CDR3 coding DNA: TGTGCCAGCAGCCCCTTAATAGCGAACACTGAAGCTTTCTTT.

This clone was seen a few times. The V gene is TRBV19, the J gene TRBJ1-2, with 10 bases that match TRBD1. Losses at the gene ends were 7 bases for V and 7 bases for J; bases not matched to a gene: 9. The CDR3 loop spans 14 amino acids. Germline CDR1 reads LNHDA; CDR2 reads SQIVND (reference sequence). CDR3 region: CASTLPDRGLGYTF. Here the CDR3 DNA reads TGTGCCAGTACCCTCCCCGACAGGGGGCTTGGCTACACCTTC.

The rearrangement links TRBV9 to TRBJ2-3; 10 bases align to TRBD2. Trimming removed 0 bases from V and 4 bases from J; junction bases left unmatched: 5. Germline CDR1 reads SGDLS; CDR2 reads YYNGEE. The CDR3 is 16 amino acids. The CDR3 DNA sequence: TGTGCCAGCAGCGTAGCAACTAGCGGGACGTCAGATACGCAGTATTTT. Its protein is CASSVATSGTSDTQYF.

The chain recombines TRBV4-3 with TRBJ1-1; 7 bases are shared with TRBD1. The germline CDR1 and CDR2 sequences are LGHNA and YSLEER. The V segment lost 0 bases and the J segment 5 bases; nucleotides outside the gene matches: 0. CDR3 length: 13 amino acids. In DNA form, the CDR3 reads TGCGCCAGCAGCCAAGAGACAGGGACTGAAGCTTTCTTT. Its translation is CASSQETGTEAFF.

CDR3 DNA sequence: TGTGCCAGCAGATCCTTGGAGTCGAACACTGAAGCTTTCTTT. Amino acids: CASRSLESNTEAFF. The V call is TRBV27, the J call TRBJ1-1; D is uncertain. This CDR3 is built from 14 residues. Trimming shortened V by 6 bases and J by 1 base, and 12 bases separated the two germline ends. CDR1 and CDR2 from the germline V gene are MNHEY and SMNVEV (reference sequence).

The DNA of the CDR3 is TGTGCCAGCAGTTTATATAGTGCCTCCAATCAGCCCCAGCATTTT. Translating gives CASSLYSASNQPQHF. The chain is built from TRBV27 and TRBJ1-5; no clear D gene. This CDR3 region has 15 residues. Looked up from germline, CDR1 is MNHEY and CDR2 is SMNVEV (reference sequence). The V end was cut by 1 base, the J end by 3 bases, with 10 bases between.

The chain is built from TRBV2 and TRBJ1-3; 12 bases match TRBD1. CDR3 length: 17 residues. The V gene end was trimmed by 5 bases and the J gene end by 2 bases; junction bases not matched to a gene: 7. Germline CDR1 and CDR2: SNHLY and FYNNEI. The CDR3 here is CASSRDRGRGTGNTIYF. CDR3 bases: TGTGCCAGCAGTCGGGACAGGGGGCGAGGAACTGGAAACACCATATATTTT.

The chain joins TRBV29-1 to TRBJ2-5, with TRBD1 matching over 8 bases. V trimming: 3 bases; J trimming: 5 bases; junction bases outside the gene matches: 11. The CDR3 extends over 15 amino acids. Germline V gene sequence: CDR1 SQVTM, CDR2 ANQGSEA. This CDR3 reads CSVDAYDRGTETQYF. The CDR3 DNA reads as TGCAGCGTTGACGCCTATGACAGGGGAACGGAGACCCAGTACTTC.

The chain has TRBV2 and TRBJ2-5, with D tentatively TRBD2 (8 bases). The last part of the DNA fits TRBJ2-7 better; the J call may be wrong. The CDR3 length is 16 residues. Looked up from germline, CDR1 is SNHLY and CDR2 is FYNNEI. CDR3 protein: CASSGSRGGTAYEQYF. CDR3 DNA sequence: TGTGCCAGCAGTGGGTCCCGGGGGGGGACAGCCTACGAGCAGTACTTC.

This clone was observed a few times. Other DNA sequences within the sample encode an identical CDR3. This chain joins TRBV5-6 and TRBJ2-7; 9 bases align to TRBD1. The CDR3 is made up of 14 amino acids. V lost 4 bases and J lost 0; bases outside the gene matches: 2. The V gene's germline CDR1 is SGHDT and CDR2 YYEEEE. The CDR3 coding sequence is TGTGCCAGCAGCCGGGACAGGGTCTCCTACGAGCAGTACTTC. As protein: CASSRDRVSYEQYF. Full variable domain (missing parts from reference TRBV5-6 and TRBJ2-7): DAGVTQSPTHLIKTRGQQVTLRCSPKSGHDTVSWYQQALGQGPQFIFQYYEEEERQRGNFPDRFSGHQFPNYSSELNVNALLLGDSALYLCASSRDRVSYEQYFGPGTRLTVT.

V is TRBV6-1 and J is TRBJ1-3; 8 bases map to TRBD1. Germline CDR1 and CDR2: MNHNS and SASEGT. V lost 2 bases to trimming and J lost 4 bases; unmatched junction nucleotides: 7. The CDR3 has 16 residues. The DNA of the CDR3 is TGTGCCAGCAGTGAAATAACAGGGGGTCGGGGAAACACCATATATTTT. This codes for CASSEITGGRGNTIYF.

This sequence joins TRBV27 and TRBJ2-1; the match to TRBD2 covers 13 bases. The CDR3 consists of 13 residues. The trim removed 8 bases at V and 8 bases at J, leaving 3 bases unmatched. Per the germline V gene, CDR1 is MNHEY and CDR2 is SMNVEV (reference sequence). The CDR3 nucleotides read TGTGCCAGCGGGACTAGCGGGGTCTATGAGCAGTTCTTC. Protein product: CASGTSGVYEQFF.

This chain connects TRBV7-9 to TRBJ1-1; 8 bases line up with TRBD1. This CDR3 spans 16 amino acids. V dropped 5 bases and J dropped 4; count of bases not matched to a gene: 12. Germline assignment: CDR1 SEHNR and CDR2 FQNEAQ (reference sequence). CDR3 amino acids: CASSPGQGGFGTEAFF. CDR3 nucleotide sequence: TGTGCCAGCAGCCCCGGACAGGGTGGGTTTGGCACTGAAGCTTTCTTT.